Presented here are 30 T cell receptor beta chains from one specimen sequenced in a study of glioma-infiltrating T cells. Using RNA template, CDR3s of TCR alpha and beta were amplified with iRepertoire arm-PCR. TCRdb used MiXCR to reprocess the multiplex PCR reads, holding one entry per CDR3 protein. Of around 170,000 distinct CDR3 sequences detected, under 55% appear once; the ten largest clones hold over 4%. Sequencing was carried out using glioma tissue, nonneoplastic brain tissue, or PBMCs (not recorded which). The receptors come from a human donor with low-grade glioma or glioblastoma, undergoing nonglioma brain surgery, or in good health (not recorded which).

The chain recombines TRBV12-3 or TRBV12-4 with TRBJ1-2; D is uncertain. The germline V and J ends were trimmed by 6 bases and 1 base, with 9 bases remaining between them. CDR3 size: 13 residues. The CDR3 spells CASSSGNNYGYTF. The DNA of the CDR3 is TGTGCCAGCAGCTCAGGAAATAACTATGGCTACACCTTC.

The J gene is TRBJ2-3, the V gene TRBV7-9, with D perhaps matching TRBD1 (7 bases). The germline V gene encodes CDR1 SEHNR and CDR2 FQNEAQ (reference sequence). V gave up 5 bases and J gave up 5 bases, with 17 bases separating them. The CDR3 has 15 amino acids. CDR3 coding DNA: TGTGCCAGCAGCCCGGAGGGGGCGCAAGGAGATACGCAGTATTTT. Encoded protein: CASSPEGAQGDTQYF.

The CDR3 DNA is TGTGCCTGCACACGGACTAGCGGGACGGAGACCCAGTACTTC. It is translated as CACTRTSGTETQYF. V gene TRBV30 combines with J gene TRBJ2-1, with TRBD2 matching over 12 bases. The DNA end lines up better with TRBJ2-5; the J call may be wrong. CDR3 length: 14 amino acids. Germline CDR1 is GTSNPN and CDR2 is SVGIG (reference sequence).

This clonotype has a count of ten or more. This chain uses TRBV6-1 with TRBJ2-5; D possibly corresponds to TRBD2 (5 bases). Germline V gives CDR1 MNHNS, CDR2 SASEGT. The CDR3 length is 14 residues. V lost 4 bases and J lost 2, with 11 bases in between. The CDR3: CASSVNGDQETQYF. The CDR3 DNA follows: TGTGCCAGCAGTGTCAACGGGGATCAAGAGACCCAGTACTTC.

About this clonotype itself: The conserved phenylalanine or tryptophan normally closing the CDR3 is absent here, so this likely arose from a read error. The genes are TRBV28 and TRBJ2-3, with D unclear. V was pared by 8 bases and J by 6 bases, with 18 bases between. The CDR3 contains 14 residues. Germline CDR1 is MDHEN and CDR2 is SYDVKM. The CDR3 is CASGEAGYADTQYI. DNA of the CDR3: TGTGCCAGCGGAGAGGCAGGTTACGCGGATACGCAGTATATT.

This chain connects TRBV19 to TRBJ2-1, with 12 nucleotides matching TRBD2. V dropped 0 bases and J dropped 5; count of bases not matched to a gene: 5. Germline loops: CDR1 LNHDA, CDR2 SQIVND (reference sequence). This CDR3 has 17 amino acids. The CDR3 protein is CASSIDRTSGKNNEQFF. The CDR3 nucleotides are TGTGCCAGTAGTATAGATAGGACTAGCGGGAAAAACAATGAGCAGTTCTTC.

The V and J genes are TRBV28 and TRBJ2-7, with 11 bases lining up with TRBD2. The CDR3 has 17 amino acids. Germline assignment: CDR1 MDHEN and CDR2 SYDVKM. V lost 6 bases, J lost 3 bases, and 13 bases stayed unmatched. The CDR3 here is CASSLRGLAGYHYEQYF. CDR3 DNA: TGTGCCAGCAGCTTAAGAGGACTAGCGGGTTACCACTACGAGCAGTACTTC.

The CDR3 region is CSDRAFGDTGELFF. CDR3 sequence (DNA): TGCAGCGATAGAGCTTTCGGGGACACCGGGGAGCTGTTTTTT. The chain uses TRBV20-1 and TRBJ2-2; TRBD2 might be the D (5 bases). The CDR3 sequence is 14 residues long. Germline V gene lookup returns CDR1 DFQATT and CDR2 SNEGSKA (reference sequence).

In this sample, this clonotype turned up a few times. This sequence joins TRBV7-9 and TRBJ2-1, with 11 positions matching TRBD2. Germline V CDR1 and CDR2: SEHNR, FQNEAQ (reference sequence). The CDR3 runs to 15 residues. The V segment lost 5 bases and the J segment 12 bases; nucleotides outside the gene matches: 12. CDR3: CASSAAPGTSGRQFF. CDR3 sequence (DNA): TGTGCCAGCAGCGCCGCTCCCGGGACTAGCGGTAGGCAGTTCTTC. Full variable domain (outside the CDR3, taken from reference TRBV7-9 and TRBJ2-1): DTGVSQNPRHKITKRGQNVTFRCDPISEHNRLYWYRQTLGQGPEFLTYFQNEAQLEKSRLLSDRFSAERPKGSFSTLEIQRTEQGDSAMYLCASSAAPGTSGRQFFGPGTRLTVL.

This clonotype was picked up a small number of times. The J gene is TRBJ2-1, the V gene TRBV12-3 or TRBV12-4; no firm D call. Trimming left V 4 bases short and J 8 bases short, with 6 bases between. The CDR3 length is 11 residues. CDR3 protein: CASSSGDEQFF. CDR3 DNA: TGTGCCAGCAGTTCTGGGGATGAGCAGTTCTTC.

In its sample, this clonotype was seen many times. The genes are TRBV6-1 and TRBJ1-4; D is uncertain. CDR3 size: 12 residues. V was trimmed by 2 bases and J by 8 bases, leaving 6 bases between them. Germline loops: CDR1 MNHNS, CDR2 SASEGT. The chain's CDR3 is CASSEHGEKLFF. As DNA, the CDR3 is TGTGCCAGCAGTGAACATGGGGAAAAACTGTTTTTT.

This chain links TRBV2 with TRBJ1-1; D is ambiguous. The V gene's germline CDR1 is SNHLY and CDR2 FYNNEI. The CDR3 extends over 15 amino acids. V dropped 5 bases and J dropped 5 bases, with 18 bases sitting between them. In DNA form, the CDR3 reads TGTGCCAGCAGTTCCCTCGGGATTACGGGAACTGAAGCTTTCTTT. Protein: CASSSLGITGTEAFF.

The chain links TRBV29-1 to TRBJ2-7; 7 bases fit TRBD1. This CDR3 region has 16 residues. The trim removed 1 base at V and 2 bases at J, leaving 11 bases unmatched. Germline CDR1 and CDR2: SQVTM and ANQGSEA. In nucleotides, the CDR3 is TGCAGCGTTGAAGTGCTCGGGGACAGTCTTCCCTACGAGCAGTACTTC. Amino acid sequence: CSVEVLGDSLPYEQYF.

The CDR3 nucleotides are TGTGCCAGCAGTTTACACGGACAGAGCGACCCTCTGAACACTGAAGCTTTCTTT. Encoded protein: CASSLHGQSDPLNTEAFF. J is TRBJ1-1 and V is TRBV28, with D possibly matching TRBD1 (6 bases). Germline V gene data show CDR1 as MDHEN and CDR2 as SYDVKM. The germline V and J ends were trimmed by 2 bases and 0 bases, with 19 bases remaining between them. The CDR3 is 18 residues long.

This clonotype was found a few times. The rearrangement uses TRBV2 and TRBJ2-7, with 14 bases aligning to TRBD2. Trimming took 8 bases from V and 2 from J; bases not matched to a gene: 11. CDR3 length equals 17 residues. Germline V gives CDR1 SNHLY, CDR2 FYNNEI. CDR3 sequence: CASAGLAGAARAYEQYF. The CDR3 nucleotides read TGTGCCAGCGCGGGACTAGCGGGAGCTGCCAGGGCCTACGAGCAGTACTTC.

This clonotype was counted at least ten times. The V and J genes are TRBV28 and TRBJ2-7; D not certain. V lost 5 bases, J lost 7 bases, and 15 bases lay in between. The CDR3 length is 13 residues. CDR1 and CDR2 (germline): MDHEN, SYDVKM. The CDR3 loop reads CASSPGAPIEQYF. The CDR3 bases are TGTGCCAGCAGTCCAGGCGCTCCCATAGAGCAGTACTTC.

The chain is built from TRBV28 and TRBJ2-7, with D perhaps TRBD2 (6 bases). Trimming took off 5 bases at V and 6 bases at J, with 14 bases between the two ends. Germline V lookup: CDR1 MDHEN, CDR2 SYDVKM. The CDR3 extends over 13 amino acids. The CDR3 nucleotides are TGTGCCAGCAGTGAACCTGGAGGGACCGAGCAGTACTTC. It specifies CASSEPGGTEQYF.

The sample holds many counts of this clonotype. V gene TRBV19 combines with J gene TRBJ1-5; TRBD1 matches at 7 bases. With 7 bases clipped from V and 5 bases from J, the junction kept 8 bases outside the gene matches. Germline V CDR1 and CDR2: LNHDA, SQIVND (reference sequence). The CDR3 has 14 residues. The chain's CDR3 is CASIRTGGDQPQHF. The CDR3 DNA sequence: TGTGCCAGTATCCGGACAGGAGGAGATCAGCCCCAGCATTTT.

This clonotype was detected a few times. V is TRBV20-1 and J is TRBJ2-7; 8 bases fit TRBD1. Trimming removed 7 bases from V and 3 bases from J; junction bases left unmatched: 11. From germline, CDR1 is DFQATT and CDR2 SNEGSKA (reference sequence). The CDR3 length is 14 residues. The CDR3: CSVVRTGSVYEQYF. CDR3 DNA: TGCAGTGTGGTGCGGACAGGGTCTGTCTACGAGCAGTACTTC.

This clonotype was seen repeatedly, ten times or more. The rearrangement uses TRBV28 and TRBJ2-3; D uncertain. Deletions cut 5 bases from V and 6 bases from J, with 9 bases between. CDR3 size: 12 residues. Germline CDR1 reads MDHEN; CDR2 reads SYDVKM. The CDR3 protein is CASSPPMDTQYF. In nucleotides, the CDR3 is TGTGCCAGCAGTCCACCAATGGATACGCAGTATTTT. The entire variable domain, with the rest obtained from reference TRBV28 and TRBJ2-3, is as follows: DVKVTQSSRYLVKRTGEKVFLECVQDMDHENMFWYRQDPGLGLRLIYFSYDVKMKEKGDIPEGYSVSREKKERFSLILESASTNQTSMYLCASSPPMDTQYFGPGTRLTVL.

The table lists this clonotype with many counts. The gene calls are TRBV20-1 and TRBJ1-1; the D gene is possibly TRBD1 (6 bases). From germline, CDR1 is DFQATT and CDR2 SNEGSKA (reference sequence). The V gene lost 7 bases and the J gene lost 1 base, with 13 bases spanning the gap. The CDR3 sequence is 13 residues long. CDR3 bases: TGCAGTGTTCCGGGACACTGGAACACTGAAGCTTTCTTT. Encoded protein: CSVPGHWNTEAFF.

As concerns this clonotype: Given a much more abundant clone one base away, this may be a read error. The V and J genes are TRBV7-2 and TRBJ1-6; weak D call: TRBD1 (6 bases). CDR3 length equals 15 residues. Germline CDR1 and CDR2: SGHTA and FQGNSA. The CDR3 region has the DNA TGTGACAGCAGCTTAGACCCAGGGGCACGTTCACCCCTCCACTTT. It is translated as CDSSLDPGARSPLHF.

As for this clonotype: A much larger clone lies a single base off, so this may be a read error. CDR3 DNA: TGTGCCAGCAGTTTGAGCATCTCTGGAAACACCATATATTTT. Its protein is CASSLSISGNTIYF. J is TRBJ1-3 and V is TRBV28; D not resolved. CDR3 length: 14 amino acids. Per germline, CDR1 MDHEN and CDR2 SYDVKM. Trimming stripped 3 bases from V and 0 bases from J, with 6 bases between.

In its sample, this clonotype was seen many times. The rearrangement links TRBV24-1 to TRBJ2-5; TRBD2 matches at 12 bases. The CDR3 runs to 15 residues. V dropped 3 bases and J dropped 3; count of bases not matched to a gene: 1. Germline V lookup: CDR1 KGHDR, CDR2 SFDVKD. CDR3 DNA sequence: TGTGCCACCAGTGATCCTAGCGGGAGGGAAGAGACCCAGTACTTC. This codes for CATSDPSGREETQYF.

This rearrangement joins TRBV28 to TRBJ2-5; TRBD2 matches at 10 bases. CDR3 length: 15 residues. After removal of 2 bases from V and 3 bases from J, the junction contained 3 bases not matched to a gene. The germline V gene encodes CDR1 MDHEN and CDR2 SYDVKM. The chain's CDR3 is CASSLNLAGEETQYF. Written as DNA, the CDR3 is TGTGCCAGCAGTTTAAATCTAGCGGGGGAAGAGACCCAGTACTTC. Supplemented by reference TRBV28 and TRBJ2-5, the full variable domain reads DVKVTQSSRYLVKRTGEKVFLECVQDMDHENMFWYRQDPGLGLRLIYFSYDVKMKEKGDIPEGYSVSREKKERFSLILESASTNQTSMYLCASSLNLAGEETQYFGPGTRLLVL.

The gene calls are TRBV2 and TRBJ2-7; D not certain. Germline lookup yields CDR1 SNHLY and CDR2 FYNNEI. Trimming left V 5 bases short and J 7 bases short, with 12 bases between. The CDR3 has 12 residues. The CDR3 bases are TGTGCCAGCAGTTTGAGCCCTAGAGAGCAGTACTTC. This gives the protein CASSLSPREQYF. Using reference TRBV2 and TRBJ2-7 for the parts outside the CDR3, the full variable domain is EPEVTQTPSHQVTQMGQEVILRCVPISNHLYFYWYRQILGQKVEFLVSFYNNEISEKSEIFDDQFSVERPDGSNFTLKIRSTKLEDSAMYFCASSLSPREQYFGPGTRLTVT.

This chain connects TRBV28 to TRBJ2-3; perhaps TRBD2 as D (6 bases). Trimming removed 7 bases at V and 3 bases at J, with 23 bases between. Germline V CDR1 and CDR2: MDHEN, SYDVKM. This CDR3 has 17 residues. In DNA, the CDR3 is TGTGCCAGCACCTCCTCCTGGGGTAGCGGAAGGACAGATACGCAGTATTTT. This sequence encodes CASTSSWGSGRTDTQYF.

This clonotype occurred a few times. J is TRBJ2-5 and V is TRBV7-9; D remains ambiguous. CDR1 and CDR2 from the germline V gene are SEHNR and FQNEAQ (reference sequence). The CDR3 runs 12 residues. With 5 bases removed from V and 5 bases from J, the gap between germline ends came to 9 bases. CDR3 DNA: TGTGCCAGCAGCCCTTTGTTGGAGACCCAGTACTTC. Its translation: CASSPLLETQYF.

On this clonotype: Just one base apart from a much larger clone, this may be a read error. This chain uses TRBV20-1 with TRBJ2-7; 8 nucleotides agree with TRBD2. CDR3 size: 12 residues. Germline V gene data show CDR1 as DFQATT and CDR2 as SNEGSKA (reference sequence). CDR3 DNA: TGCATTGCCGGGAGGGCCCGGTACGAGCAGTACTTC. Translation: CIAGRARYEQYF.

The chain carries TRBV2 and TRBJ2-1, with 7 bases lining up with TRBD2. The CDR3 sequence is 15 residues long. Per the germline V gene, CDR1 is SNHLY and CDR2 is FYNNEI. The V segment lost 8 bases and the J segment 9 bases; nucleotides outside the gene matches: 16. CDR3: CASLRGLAEGVEQFF. As DNA, the CDR3 is TGTGCCAGCCTTCGAGGGCTAGCGGAAGGGGTTGAGCAGTTCTTC. The entire variable domain, with the rest obtained from reference TRBV2 and TRBJ2-1, is as follows: EPEVTQTPSHQVTQMGQEVILRCVPISNHLYFYWYRQILGQKVEFLVSFYNNEISEKSEIFDDQFSVERPDGSNFTLKIRSTKLEDSAMYFCASLRGLAEGVEQFFGPGTRLTVL.